One T cell receptor (beta chain) is described in this entry. The entry originates in a study of blood T cell repertoires in COVID-19. The CDR3 covers 14 residues. V was clipped by 5 bases and J by 5 bases, with 13 bases between them. In germline, CDR1 is ENHRY, CDR2 SYGVKD. TCRdb's table, derived via immunoSEQ multiplex PCR, lists solely in-frame clones and lacks some. The table records tens of thousands of clones, around 90% of them present only once. This TCR derives from a human donor in a cohort sampled during active COVID-19. Input material: peripheral blood. The rearrangement joins TRBV10-3 to TRBJ2-1; tentative D call: TRBD2 (6 bases). CDR3 in DNA: TGTGCCATCAGTTCGGGACTCCTCAACAATGAGCAGTTCTTC. As protein: CAISSGLLNNEQFF.